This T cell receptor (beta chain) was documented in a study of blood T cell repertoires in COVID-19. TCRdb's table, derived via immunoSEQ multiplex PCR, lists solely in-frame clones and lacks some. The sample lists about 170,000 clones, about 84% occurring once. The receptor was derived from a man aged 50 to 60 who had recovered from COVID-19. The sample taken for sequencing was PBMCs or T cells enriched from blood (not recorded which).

CDR3 sequence reads: CASSVGQGYGYTF. The CDR3 region has the DNA TGTGCCAGCAGTGTAGGACAGGGCTATGGCTACACCTTC. The rearrangement links TRBV28 to TRBJ1-2, with 8 bases matching TRBD1. The CDR3 contains 13 residues. The V segment lost 5 bases and the J segment 4 bases; nucleotides outside the gene matches: 3. The germline CDR1 and CDR2 sequences are MDHEN and SYDVKM.